The 17 T cell receptor beta chains below come from one sample, sequenced in a study of blood T cell repertoires in COVID-19. Sequencing used immunoSEQ multiplex PCR; TCRdb keeps in-frame clones, though not all of them. The table lists tens of thousands of clones, roughly 83% of them singletons. The source material was peripheral blood. These receptors were taken from a man aged 70-80 years with acute or convalescent COVID-19.

This clone was seen more than once but under ten times. The chain has TRBV29-1 and TRBJ2-7; 7 bases agree with TRBD1. This CDR3 comprises 13 residues. V shed 5 bases and J 1 base; nucleotides not matched to a gene: 5. Germline-derived CDR1 and CDR2 are SQVTM and ANQGSEA. The CDR3 here is CSVIGTESYEQYF. The DNA of the CDR3 is TGCAGCGTTATTGGGACAGAATCCTACGAGCAGTACTTC.

In its sample, this clone was seen once. The genes are TRBV4-1 and TRBJ2-7; TRBD1 agrees at 10 bases. Germline lookup yields CDR1 MGHRA and CDR2 YSYEKL. This CDR3 has 17 residues. V lost 4 bases to trimming and J lost 7 bases; unmatched junction nucleotides: 16. In DNA, the CDR3 is TGCGCCAGCAGCCCACGAACCGGGACAGGGGTTATGGGGGAGCAGTACTTC. Protein product: CASSPRTGTGVMGEQYF.

This clone was counted a single time. The V and J genes are TRBV14 and TRBJ2-1, with 7 bases matching TRBD1. Germline lookup yields CDR1 SGHDN and CDR2 FVKESK. Unmatched junction bases numbered 4, after V lost 4 bases and J lost 10 bases. The length of the CDR3 is 12 residues. CDR3 sequence reads: CASSPYRGEQFF. The CDR3 DNA reads as TGTGCCAGCAGCCCATACAGGGGAGAGCAGTTCTTC.

V and J are TRBV18 and TRBJ2-2; 10 bases map to TRBD1. J lost 5 bases, V lost 3 bases, and 6 bases had no gene match. Germline loops: CDR1 KGHSH, CDR2 LQKENI. This CDR3 contains 16 residues. Here the CDR3 DNA reads TGTGCCAGCTCACCCCCGACAGGGGGCCAAACCGGGGAGCTGTTTTTT. Its translation: CASSPPTGGQTGELFF.

The V call is TRBV5-1, the J call TRBJ1-2; 10 bases are a match to TRBD1. The CDR3 consists of 16 residues. Germline CDR1 and CDR2: SGHRS and YFSETQ. V lost 2 bases, J lost 4 bases, and 8 bases stayed unmatched. The CDR3 DNA reads as TGCGCCAGCAGCTTCGCCGAGGACAGGGGGGTCTATGGCTACACCTTC. Its protein is CASSFAEDRGVYGYTF.

This rearrangement joins TRBV6-2 or TRBV6-3 to TRBJ2-2; the match to TRBD1 covers 10 bases. V lost 6 bases and J lost 4; bases outside the gene matches: 8. This CDR3 is 16 amino acids long. Germline CDR1 MNHEY, CDR2 SVGEGT. In DNA, the CDR3 is TGTGCCAGCAGCCCGACAGGGGGCGGTGGCACCGGGGAGCTGTTTTTT. Encoded protein: CASSPTGGGGTGELFF.

The J gene is TRBJ2-3, the V gene TRBV5-1; 10 bases align to TRBD2. CDR1 SGHRS and CDR2 YFSETQ come from the germline V gene. The CDR3 runs 16 residues. V lost 4 bases to trimming and J lost 6 bases; unmatched junction nucleotides: 11. In nucleotides, the CDR3 is TGCGCCAGCAGCGGGACCGGGACTAGCGTGACGGATACGCAGTATTTT. Protein: CASSGTGTSVTDTQYF.

Of note for this clone: In the same sample, other DNA sequences code for this CDR3. The genes are TRBV6-2 or TRBV6-3 and TRBJ1-1; D is perhaps TRBD1 (5 bases). Germline CDR1 reads MNHEY; CDR2 reads SVGEGT. Trimming took 2 bases from V and 2 from J, leaving 6 bases between them. The CDR3 loop spans 13 amino acids. CDR3 residues: CASSYRGNTEAFF. As DNA, the CDR3 is TGTGCCAGCAGTTACAGGGGTAACACTGAAGCTTTCTTT.

The chain recombines TRBV27 with TRBJ2-1; D is perhaps TRBD1 (7 bases). CDR3 length: 16 residues. Trimming cost V 5 bases and J 8 bases, with 22 bases left between them. Germline V gene lookup returns CDR1 MNHEY and CDR2 SMNVEV (reference sequence). CDR3 bases: TGTGCCAGCAGTGCCCAGATGGGGACCAGGGGGGATGAGCAGTTCTTC. It yields the protein CASSAQMGTRGDEQFF.

The chain combines TRBV19 with TRBJ2-1, with 12 bases lining up with TRBD2. The CDR3 has 15 residues. Germline V CDR1 and CDR2: LNHDA, SQIVND (reference sequence). V gave up 10 bases and J gave up 12 bases; unmatched junction bases: 16. CDR3 sequence reads: CATTQGTSGLRVQFF. The CDR3 DNA is TGTGCCACCACCCAGGGGACTAGCGGGTTAAGGGTGCAGTTCTTC.

This sequence joins TRBV15 and TRBJ2-7; weak D call: TRBD2 (6 bases). V was trimmed by 4 bases and J by 3 bases, leaving 10 bases between them. This CDR3 has 13 amino acids. Germline V gene data show CDR1 as LNHNV and CDR2 as YYDKDF (reference sequence). CDR3 in amino acids: CATSKEGYYEQYF. The CDR3 nucleotides read TGTGCCACCAGCAAGGAGGGGTACTACGAGCAGTACTTC.

This rearrangement joins TRBV4-2 to TRBJ1-1, with a possible D match to TRBD1 (5 bases). Germline CDR1 reads LGHNA; CDR2 reads YNFKEQ. Trimming shortened V by 1 base and J by 0 bases, and 9 bases separated the two germline ends. The CDR3 runs 15 residues. The CDR3 protein is CASSQAPGMNTEAFF. Here the CDR3 DNA reads TGTGCCAGCAGCCAAGCCCCAGGGATGAACACTGAAGCTTTCTTT.

The V and J genes are TRBV15 and TRBJ1-1; D gene uncertain. Trimming removed 0 bases from V and 5 bases from J, with 7 bases in between. CDR1 is LNHNV and CDR2 is YYDKDF in the germline V gene (reference sequence). This CDR3 has 13 amino acids. This CDR3 is CATSREQSTEAFF. The CDR3 DNA follows: TGTGCCACCAGCAGAGAACAGTCTACTGAAGCTTTCTTT. Supplemented by reference TRBV15 and TRBJ1-1, the full variable domain reads DAMVIQNPRYQVTQFGKPVTLSCSQTLNHNVMYWYQQKSSQAPKLLFHYYDKDFNNEADTPDNFQSRRPNTSFCFLDIRSPGLGDTAMYLCATSREQSTEAFFGQGTRLTVV.

The chain has TRBV7-9 and TRBJ2-7; TRBD2 is a possible D gene (6 bases). V was clipped by 4 bases and J by 3 bases, with 19 bases between them. This CDR3 spans 16 amino acids. CDR1 is SEHNR and CDR2 is FQNEAQ in the germline V gene (reference sequence). CDR3: CASSSGGPGLNYEQYF. In DNA, the CDR3 is TGTGCCAGCAGCTCCGGGGGTCCGGGCCTAAACTACGAGCAGTACTTC.

This clone was counted a few times. The chain has TRBV29-1 and TRBJ2-5; TRBD1 matches at 11 bases. CDR1 SQVTM and CDR2 ANQGSEA come from the germline V gene. This CDR3 contains 13 residues. Unmatched junction bases numbered 2, after V lost 6 bases and J lost 2 bases. The CDR3 DNA follows: TGCAGCGTCGGGACAGGGGGACAAGAGACCCAGTACTTC. Its protein is CSVGTGGQETQYF.

This chain links TRBV4-3 with TRBJ2-4, with 8 positions matching TRBD2. The ends lost 2 bases at V and 0 bases at J; junction bases unmatched: 6. The CDR3 contains 17 residues. Germline CDR1 reads LGHNA; CDR2 reads YSLEER. CDR3 residues: CASSQNSGIQAKNIQYF. For the CDR3, the DNA is TGCGCCAGCAGCCAAAATAGCGGGATCCAAGCCAAAAACATTCAGTACTTC.

This clone was observed once. The chain couples TRBV28 to TRBJ1-6; D gene uncertain. Germline V lookup: CDR1 MDHEN, CDR2 SYDVKM. This CDR3 is built from 15 residues. Trimming removed 4 bases at V and 10 bases at J, with 17 bases between. The CDR3 nucleotides read TGTGCCAGCAGTTCGCTGCTGGAGATCCGGTCACCCCTCCACTTT. Protein product: CASSSLLEIRSPLHF.